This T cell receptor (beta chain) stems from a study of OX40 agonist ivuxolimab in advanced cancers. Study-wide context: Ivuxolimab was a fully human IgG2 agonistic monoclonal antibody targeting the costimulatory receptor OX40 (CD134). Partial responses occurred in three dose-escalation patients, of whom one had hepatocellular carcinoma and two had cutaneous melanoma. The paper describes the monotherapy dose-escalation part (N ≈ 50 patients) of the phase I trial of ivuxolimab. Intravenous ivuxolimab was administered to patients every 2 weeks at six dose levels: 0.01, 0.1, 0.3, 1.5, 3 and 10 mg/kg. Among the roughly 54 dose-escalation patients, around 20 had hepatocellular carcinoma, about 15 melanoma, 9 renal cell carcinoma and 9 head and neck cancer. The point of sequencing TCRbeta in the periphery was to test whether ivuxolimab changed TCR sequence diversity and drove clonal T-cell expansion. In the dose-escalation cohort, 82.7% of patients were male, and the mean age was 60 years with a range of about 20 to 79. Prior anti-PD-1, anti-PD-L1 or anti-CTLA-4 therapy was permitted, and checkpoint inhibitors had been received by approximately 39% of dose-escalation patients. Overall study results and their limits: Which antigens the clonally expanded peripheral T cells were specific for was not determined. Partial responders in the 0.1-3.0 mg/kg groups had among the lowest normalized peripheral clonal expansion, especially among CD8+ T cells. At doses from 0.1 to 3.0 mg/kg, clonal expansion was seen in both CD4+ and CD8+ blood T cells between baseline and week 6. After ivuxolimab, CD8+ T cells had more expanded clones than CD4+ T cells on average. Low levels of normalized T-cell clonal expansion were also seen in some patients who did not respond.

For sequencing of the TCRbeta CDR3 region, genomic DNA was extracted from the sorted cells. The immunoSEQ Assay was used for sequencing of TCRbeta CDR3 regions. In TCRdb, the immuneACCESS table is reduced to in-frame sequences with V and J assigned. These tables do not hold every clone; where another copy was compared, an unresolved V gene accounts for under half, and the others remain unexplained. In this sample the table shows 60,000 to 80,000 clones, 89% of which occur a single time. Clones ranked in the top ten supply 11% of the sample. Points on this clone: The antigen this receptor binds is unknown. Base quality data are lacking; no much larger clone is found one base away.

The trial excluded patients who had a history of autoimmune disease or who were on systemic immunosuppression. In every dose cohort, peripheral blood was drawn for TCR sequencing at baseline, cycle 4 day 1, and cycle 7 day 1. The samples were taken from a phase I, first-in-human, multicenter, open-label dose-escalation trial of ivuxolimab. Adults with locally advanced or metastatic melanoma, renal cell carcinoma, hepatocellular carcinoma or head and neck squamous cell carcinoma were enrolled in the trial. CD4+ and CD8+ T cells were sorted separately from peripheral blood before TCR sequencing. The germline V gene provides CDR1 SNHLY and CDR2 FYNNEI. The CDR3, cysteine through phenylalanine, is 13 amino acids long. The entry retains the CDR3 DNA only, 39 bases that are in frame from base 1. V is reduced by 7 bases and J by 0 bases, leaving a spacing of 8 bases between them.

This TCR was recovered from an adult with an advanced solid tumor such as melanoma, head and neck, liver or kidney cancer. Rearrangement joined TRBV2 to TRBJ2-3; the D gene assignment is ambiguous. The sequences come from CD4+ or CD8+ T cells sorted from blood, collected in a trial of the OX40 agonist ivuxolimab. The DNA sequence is TGTGCCAGCATAAGGGAAAGCACAGATACGCAGTATTTT. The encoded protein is CASIRESTDTQYF.